These 19 T cell receptor beta chains were sequenced from one sample in a study of shared clonotypes between healthy human individuals. Sequencing was performed with immunoSEQ multiplex PCR; in TCRdb, only in-frame clones are kept and a portion is missing. This sample has about 680,000 clones; 60% to 75% occur once, and the top ten carry around 2%. The sample consisted of memory CD4+ T cells sorted from blood. The subset denotes: CD45RA-negative fraction. These receptors all come from a young woman in good health.

This clone was seen only once. The rearrangement links TRBV6-6 to TRBJ1-3, with D unresolved. The CDR3 consists of 15 residues. Germline V lookup: CDR1 MNHNY, CDR2 SVGAGI (reference sequence). V lost 6 bases to trimming and J lost 0 bases, with 12 bases between them. The CDR3 here is CASRGYGDSGNTIYF. The DNA of the CDR3 is TGTGCCAGCAGGGGTTATGGGGACTCTGGAAACACCATATATTTT.

The chain is built from TRBV21-1 and TRBJ1-1. TRBV21-1 is termed a pseudogene. This CDR3 has 8 amino acids. The CDR3 region is CASPLAFF. The CDR3 region has the DNA TGTGCCAGCCCCCTGGCTTTCTTT.

CDR3 nucleotide sequence: TGTGCCAGTAGTGACTCCAGGGGTATGAACACTGAAGCTTTCTTT. Translating it yields CASSDSRGMNTEAFF. The gene calls are TRBV19 and TRBJ1-1, with D maybe TRBD1 (6 bases). This CDR3 is built from 15 residues. Trimming pared 5 bases from V and 0 bases from J, leaving 13 bases between. From germline, CDR1 is LNHDA and CDR2 SQIVND (reference sequence). The variable domain in full, with the rest retrieved from reference TRBV19 and TRBJ1-1, is DGGITQSPKYLFRKEGQNVTLSCEQNLNHDAMYWYRQDPGQGLRLIYYSQIVNDFQKGDIAEGYSVSREKKESFPLTVTSAQKNPTAFYLCASSDSRGMNTEAFFGQGTRLTVV.

V usage is TRBV2 and J usage is TRBJ1-4; possible D gene TRBD1, 5 bases. Germline loops: CDR1 SNHLY, CDR2 FYNNEI. The V and J ends lost 3 bases and 8 bases respectively, with 10 bases between them. The CDR3 covers 13 residues. The CDR3 DNA is TGTGCCAGCAGTGAGGGACTTAACGAAAAACTGTTTTTT. It specifies CASSEGLNEKLFF.

This sequence joins TRBV5-1 and TRBJ2-1, with no clear D. The CDR3 runs 17 residues. V lost 0 bases to trimming and J lost 4 bases, with 17 bases between them. Germline loops: CDR1 SGHRS, CDR2 YFSETQ. The CDR3 coding sequence is TGCGCCAGCAGCTTGGGGCCCACCCCGCAAAATTACAATGAGCAGTTCTTC. Its protein is CASSLGPTPQNYNEQFF.

The rearrangement links TRBV29-1 to TRBJ2-1; D might be TRBD2 (6 bases). The ends were cut back, 3 bases at V and 5 bases at J, with 11 bases in the middle. Germline V lookup: CDR1 SQVTM, CDR2 ANQGSEA. This CDR3 region has 13 residues. Here the CDR3 DNA reads TGCAGCGTTGACCGTCCTAGCGACAATGAGCAGTTCTTC. Protein sequence: CSVDRPSDNEQFF.

This CDR3 reads CASSSTGGVGYTF. The DNA of the CDR3 is TGTGCCAGCTCTTCTACAGGGGGCGTCGGCTACACCTTC. The V and J genes are TRBV18 and TRBJ1-2; 9 positions match TRBD1. The trim removed 6 bases at V and 8 bases at J, leaving 7 bases unmatched. The CDR3 loop spans 13 amino acids. Germline V gene sequence: CDR1 KGHSH, CDR2 LQKENI.

With respect to this clone: The same CDR3 arises from other DNA sequences in this sample as well. DNA of the CDR3: TGCGCCAGCAGCCAGACAGGGGAGAATCAGCCCCAGCATTTT. Translation gives CASSQTGENQPQHF. The V and J genes are TRBV10-1 and TRBJ1-5; 8 bases line up with TRBD1. The germline V gene has CDR1 WNHNN and CDR2 SYGVQD (reference sequence). The CDR3 covers 14 residues. Trimming took 6 bases from V and 4 from J; bases not matched to a gene: 5.

The chain recombines TRBV11-2 with TRBJ2-7; 7 nucleotides align to TRBD2. CDR3 length: 15 residues. Trimming took 4 bases from V and 2 from J; bases not matched to a gene: 8. The V gene's germline CDR1 is SGHAT and CDR2 FQNNGV. CDR3 sequence: CASSSLSGQPYEQYF. CDR3 bases: TGTGCCAGCAGCTCCCTTAGCGGGCAGCCCTACGAGCAGTACTTC.

The table lists this clone with a few counts. The CDR3 nucleotides are TGTGCCAGCAGAAGACAAGGGGGCAATCAGCCCCAGCATTTT. Protein sequence: CASRRQGGNQPQHF. The rearrangement links TRBV28 to TRBJ1-5; a weak D match, TRBD1 (5 bases). The V end was cut by 6 bases, the J end by 2 bases, with 11 bases between. The CDR3 length is 14 residues. The germline gives CDR1 MDHEN, CDR2 SYDVKM.

This chain connects TRBV2 to TRBJ2-7; D perhaps matches TRBD1 (6 bases). There are 13 residues in the CDR3. V was clipped by 8 bases and J by 0 bases, with 11 bases between them. Germline CDR1 is SNHLY and CDR2 is FYNNEI. The DNA of the CDR3 is TGTGCCAGCGGACGGGACAACTCCTACGAGCAGTACTTC. This translates into CASGRDNSYEQYF.

This chain joins TRBV27 and TRBJ2-5; the match to TRBD2 covers 16 bases. The germline CDR1 and CDR2 sequences are MNHEY and SMNVEV (reference sequence). This CDR3 is 17 amino acids long. Trimming at V came to 4 bases and at J to 5 bases, leaving 7 bases not matched to a gene. CDR3 bases: TGTGCCAGCAGTTCTGGGACTAGCGGGAGGGCCTTGGAGACCCAGTACTTC. Amino acids: CASSSGTSGRALETQYF.

This chain links TRBV7-8 with TRBJ1-2, with D maybe TRBD1 (5 bases). The CDR3 is 16 residues long. Germline assignment: CDR1 SGHVS and CDR2 FQNEAQ. V lost 5 bases to trimming and J lost 6 bases, with 22 bases between them. For the CDR3, the DNA is TGTGCCAGCAGCCCCTGGGACGACCCCCGTGCGGATGGCTACACCTTC. Protein: CASSPWDDPRADGYTF.

The CDR3 DNA is TGTGCCAGCAGGGCACTAACGGGCACTGAAGCTTTCTTT. Amino acids: CASRALTGTEAFF. The chain links TRBV6-1 to TRBJ1-1; no reliable D call. V was cut by 6 bases and J by 4 bases, with 12 bases left in between. The germline CDR1 and CDR2 sequences are MNHNS and SASEGT. The CDR3 extends over 13 amino acids.

The genes are TRBV5-1 and TRBJ2-5; D call uncertain. V was pared by 0 bases and J by 1 base, with 4 bases between. Germline CDR1 is SGHRS and CDR2 is YFSETQ. The CDR3 has 13 amino acids. The CDR3 protein is CASSLGFQETQYF. CDR3 DNA sequence: TGCGCCAGCAGCTTGGGGTTCCAAGAGACCCAGTACTTC. The full variable domain, in which reference TRBV5-1 and TRBJ2-5 provide the parts outside the CDR3, is KAGVTQTPRYLIKTRGQQVTLSCSPISGHRSVSWYQQTPGQGLQFLFEYFSETQRNKGNFPGRFSGRQFSNSRSEMNVSTLELGDSALYLCASSLGFQETQYFGPGTRLLVL.

The V and J genes are TRBV7-9 and TRBJ2-2; possible D gene TRBD2, 6 bases. Germline CDR1 reads SEHNR; CDR2 reads FQNEAQ (reference sequence). The CDR3 is 16 amino acids. Trimming pared 1 base from V and 5 bases from J, leaving 14 bases between. The CDR3 sequence is CASSLGLRRGTGELFF. The CDR3 nucleotides read TGTGCCAGCAGCTTAGGACTGCGGCGGGGTACCGGGGAGCTGTTTTTT. Drawing the rest from reference TRBV7-9 and TRBJ2-2, the complete variable domain is DTGVSQNPRHKITKRGQNVTFRCDPISEHNRLYWYRQTLGQGPEFLTYFQNEAQLEKSRLLSDRFSAERPKGSFSTLEIQRTEQGDSAMYLCASSLGLRRGTGELFFGEGSRLTVL.

This clone was seen just once. The chain links TRBV29-1 to TRBJ1-2; the D is unclear. The V and J ends lost 7 bases and 2 bases respectively, with 20 bases between them. This CDR3 has 15 amino acids. Germline lookup yields CDR1 SQVTM and CDR2 ANQGSEA. The CDR3 nucleotides are TGCAGCGCGGCCGGACGGGAACCACTAAACTATGGCTACACCTTC. It is translated as CSAAGREPLNYGYTF.

V usage is TRBV7-2 and J usage is TRBJ1-3; 7 nucleotides match TRBD1. V shed 7 bases, J shed 4 bases, and the junction held 7 bases outside the gene matches. The CDR3 spans 14 residues. Germline V gene lookup returns CDR1 SGHTA and CDR2 FQGNSA. The CDR3 DNA follows: TGTGCCAGCACCCGTGGACAGGACGGAAACACCATATATTTT. Translation gives CASTRGQDGNTIYF.

The V and J genes are TRBV5-1 and TRBJ2-3; 9 bases are shared with TRBD2. The CDR3 runs 14 residues. V was clipped by 7 bases and J by 5 bases; unmatched bases: 8. Germline V gene lookup returns CDR1 SGHRS and CDR2 YFSETQ. CDR3 DNA: TGCGCCAGCGACTTGGCGGGAGGGGGAGATACGCAGTATTTT. Translating it yields CASDLAGGGDTQYF.